The rows below give T cell receptor beta chains drawn from one sample of a study of blood T cell repertoires in COVID-19. Using immunoSEQ multiplex PCR, the repertoire was profiled, and TCRdb retains in-frame clones only, with some absent. The sample includes 370,000 or so clones, around 87% of them seen just once. Source material: PBMCs or T cells enriched from blood (not recorded which). Every receptor here comes from a young man who had recovered from COVID-19. Both conserved end residues are part of each CDR3. Each record gives: J gene, V gene, CDR3 length, CDR3 protein.

>TRBJ2-7|TRBV7-9|14
CASSLVPGVYEQYF
>TRBJ2-7|TRBV7-9|13
CASSNTGTGEQYF
>TRBJ1-6|TRBV29-1|14
CSVATGSDNSPLHF
>TRBJ2-1|TRBV7-8|17
CASSLVAGGPKSNEQFF
>TRBJ2-3|TRBV20-1|15
CSASRSRVWTDTQYF
>TRBJ1-1|TRBV7-2|15
CASSLRQGTPTEAFF
>TRBJ1-6|TRBV30|13
CAWNGQYNSPLHF
>TRBJ1-6|TRBV6-4|14
CASSDSGGNSPLHF
>TRBJ2-7|TRBV7-2|17
CASSFITSGASSYEQYF
>TRBJ2-3|TRBV24-1|17
CATSDGDRGLWPDTQYF
>TRBJ1-6|TRBV6-5|14
CASSPGGRDSPLHF
>TRBJ1-1|TRBV5-5|14
CASSLSGGNTEAFF
>TRBJ1-1|TRBV19|15
CASSVTGLMNTEAFF
>TRBJ1-3|TRBV7-3|15
CASSLVAGTGNTIYF
>TRBJ2-3|TRBV5-1|17
CASSLGRRRAGTDTQYF
>TRBJ1-1|TRBV5-1|14
CASSRDTLNTEAFF
>TRBJ2-7|TRBV27|15
CASSLFPRGTYEQYF
>TRBJ2-5|TRBV7-2|14
CASSFSIGAETQYF
>TRBJ1-5|TRBV4-3|15
CASSHYRGSNQPQHF
>TRBJ1-1|TRBV10-3|13
CATKGQWNTEAFF
>TRBJ1-4|TRBV5-1|15
CASSWGDREAEKLFF
>TRBJ1-2|TRBV6-5|15
CASSFGQGVGYGYTF
>TRBJ2-7|TRBV13|13
CASSLSRTGEQYF
>TRBJ2-7|TRBV9|15
CASSVGEGRAYEQYF
>TRBJ1-1|TRBV30|12
CAWSHGLTEAFF